This is a list of T cell receptor beta chains from one sample in a study of patients and donors after allogeneic stem cell transplantation. Each CDR3 protein gets one entry after TCRdb re-called the RT-PCR reads with MiXCR. In the table there are fewer than 75,000 distinct CDR3 sequences, about 14% of which are singletons. Input material: blood, either unsorted or a sorted T cell fraction (not recorded which). The receptors come from a human donor who was either an allogeneic HSCT recipient or a stem cell or donor lymphocyte infusion donor (not recorded which). It is not recorded whose cells these are; they may come from a transplant donor. CDR3s include the opening cysteine and the closing phenylalanine or tryptophan. A D gene is named only where the DNA matches it firmly. Clone size, where shown, is once, few, many, or a class for clones that have expanded.

>TRBJ2-7|.|.|TRBV24-1
CATSEFYEQYF
TGTGCCACCAGTGAATTTTACGAGCAGTACTTC
>TRBJ1-1|many|.|TRBV6-1
CASINTEAFF
TGTGCCAGCATTAACACTGAAGCTTTCTTT
>TRBJ2-2|few|.|TRBV29-1
CSVDGQNTGELFF
TGCAGCGTGGACGGACAGAACACCGGGGAGCTGTTTTTT
>TRBJ2-7|.|.|TRBV7-9
CASSSGDSVYSSYEQYF
TGTGCCAGCAGCTCGGGGGACAGCGTGTATAGCTCCTACGAGCAGTACTTC
>TRBJ2-5|.|.|TRBV21-1
CASSNRQGQGQETQYF
TGTGCCAGCAGCAATCGGCAGGGTCAGGGGCAAGAGACCCAGTACTTC
>TRBJ1-2|many|.|TRBV15
CATSNRRGGDYGYTF
TGTGCCACCAGCAACCGGAGAGGGGGAGACTATGGCTACACCTTC
>TRBJ1-1|many|.|TRBV29-1
CSVSVEMNTEAFF
TGCAGCGTCTCTGTGGAGATGAACACTGAAGCTTTCTTT
>TRBJ2-1|few|.|TRBV12-3/TRBV12-4
CASRLTYYNEQFF
TGTGCCAGCAGACTCACCTACTACAATGAGCAGTTCTTC
>TRBJ2-5|.|TRBD1|TRBV6-2/TRBV6-3
CASTRTGSGETQYF
TGTGCCAGCACTAGGACAGGGTCCGGGGAGACCCAGTACTTC
>TRBJ2-1|many|TRBD2|TRBV15
CATELAGGHENYNEQFF
TGTGCCACCGAACTAGCGGGAGGCCATGAGAACTACAATGAGCAGTTCTTC
>TRBJ2-1|few|.|TRBV6-5
CASSPGIYNEQFF
TGTGCCAGCAGTCCCGGGATTTACAATGAGCAGTTCTTC
>TRBJ2-3|many|.|TRBV6-2/TRBV6-3
CASSYPPPTDTQYF
TGTGCCAGCAGTTACCCCCCTCCCACAGATACGCAGTATTTT
>TRBJ2-1|.|TRBD1|TRBV25-1
CASRGTGGFEQFF
TGTGCCAGCAGGGGGACAGGGGGCTTTGAGCAGTTCTTC
>TRBJ2-1|.|.|TRBV27
CASSLRPSRAYNEQFF
TGTGCCAGCAGTTTACGGCCGTCTCGGGCCTACAATGAGCAGTTCTTC
>TRBJ2-7|few|.|TRBV2
CASSESLAEPVYEQYF
TGTGCCAGCAGTGAAAGTTTAGCGGAACCGGTATACGAGCAGTACTTC
>TRBJ2-3|few|.|TRBV10-2
CASRTVGGGGTDTQYF
TGCGCCAGCAGAACGGTAGGGGGTGGAGGCACAGATACGCAGTATTTT
>TRBJ2-1|.|.|TRBV11-2
CASSLVGGDLNHF
TGTGCCAGCAGCTTAGTCGGTGGGGACCTCAACCACTTC
>TRBJ2-4|few|.|TRBV18
CASSPKTGNPRNIQYF
TGTGCCAGCTCACCGAAAACAGGGAATCCCCGGAACATTCAGTACTTC
>TRBJ1-5|many|.|TRBV27
CASSFPDQPQHF
TGTGCCAGCAGTTTTCCGGACCAGCCCCAGCATTTT
>TRBJ2-1|many|TRBD1|TRBV5-1
CASRLAPDRVPDEQFF
TGCGCCAGCAGACTTGCCCCGGACAGGGTACCCGATGAGCAGTTCTTC
>TRBJ2-3|few|TRBD1|TRBV12-3/TRBV12-4
CASSPTGAWDTDTQYF
TGTGCCAGCAGTCCTACAGGGGCATGGGACACAGATACGCAGTATTTT
>TRBJ2-3|.|TRBD2|TRBV5-6
CASSLVGTSGTDTQYF
TGTGCCAGCAGCTTGGTTGGGACTAGCGGCACAGATACGCAGTATTTT
>TRBJ1-1|.|.|TRBV7-9
CASSGGQSDTEAFF
TGTGCCAGCAGCGGTGGACAATCAGACACTGAAGCTTTCTTT
>TRBJ2-3|many|.|TRBV12-3/TRBV12-4
CASSRDNWGTDTQYF
TGTGCCAGCAGCCGGGACAATTGGGGCACAGATACGCAGTATTTT
>TRBJ2-7|once|.|TRBV7-6
CASSPTSEGNPYEQYF
TGTGCCAGCAGCCCGACATCCGAGGGGAACCCCTACGAGCAGTACTTC
>TRBJ1-5|few|.|TRBV19
CASSIETRGKVHQPQHF
TGTGCCAGTAGTATCGAAACCAGGGGCAAGGTCCATCAGCCCCAGCATTTT
>TRBJ2-5|.|.|TRBV2
CASSEGTTVETQYF
TGTGCCAGCAGCGAAGGGACAACAGTGGAGACCCAGTACTTC
>TRBJ1-4|.|.|TRBV27
CASSPLWSWGEKLFF
TGTGCCAGCAGTCCGCTATGGAGTTGGGGGGAAAAACTGTTTTTT
>TRBJ1-1|few|.|TRBV29-1
CSVDLGQNTEAFF
TGCAGCGTTGACCTGGGCCAGAACACTGAAGCTTTCTTT
>TRBJ2-1|few|TRBD1|TRBV4-2
CASSQDRSGGTYEQFF
TGTGCCAGCAGCCAAGATCGGTCAGGGGGCACATATGAGCAGTTCTTC
>TRBJ1-4|many|.|TRBV20-1
CSARKGLGGEKLFF
TGCAGTGCTAGAAAGGGCTTAGGAGGGGAAAAACTGTTTTTT
>TRBJ1-3|few|.|TRBV7-8
CASSLYVLAGSGNTIYF
TGTGCCAGCAGCTTATATGTATTGGCAGGCTCTGGAAACACCATATATTTT
>TRBJ2-1|few|TRBD2|TRBV20-1
CSARDFLLAGGSEQFF
TGCAGTGCTAGAGATTTTTTGCTAGCGGGAGGCAGTGAGCAGTTCTTC
>TRBJ2-2|.|.|TRBV30
CARDFPTGELFF
TGTGCCCGGGACTTTCCTACCGGGGAGCTGTTTTTT
>TRBJ2-1|.|.|TRBV5-1
CASSLGVDEQFF
TGCGCCAGCAGCTTGGGTGTCGATGAGCAGTTCTTC
>TRBJ2-3|.|TRBD2|TRBV7-8
CASSFPPFRTSGDPDTQYF
TGTGCCAGCAGCTTCCCTCCCTTTCGGACTAGCGGAGATCCAGATACGCAGTATTTT
>TRBJ2-7|many|.|TRBV20-1
CSASDRAYEQYF
TGCAGTGCTTCTGACAGAGCCTACGAGCAGTACTTC
>TRBJ2-1|many|TRBD2|TRBV6-5
CASSDPREGYSYNEQFF
TGTGCCAGCAGTGACCCACGGGAGGGCTATTCCTACAATGAGCAGTTCTTC
>TRBJ2-3|few|.|TRBV12-3/TRBV12-4
CASSFGQGGADTQYF
TGTGCCAGCAGTTTTGGGCAGGGGGGCGCAGATACGCAGTATTTT
>TRBJ1-4|many|.|TRBV18
CASSPLGGDGEGKLFF
TGTGCCAGCTCACCACTCGGGGGTGACGGCGAGGGAAAACTGTTTTTT
>TRBJ2-2|.|TRBD2|TRBV6-2/TRBV6-3
CASSPPGGRGTGELFF
TGTGCCAGCAGTCCCCCGGGGGGGCGCGGTACCGGGGAGCTGTTTTTT
>TRBJ2-3|few|TRBD2|TRBV4-2
CASSQDPQREGTDTQYF
TGTGCCAGCAGCCAAGACCCCCAACGGGAGGGCACAGATACGCAGTATTTT
>TRBJ1-5|many|TRBD1|TRBV29-1
CSAMTGASNQPQHF
TGCAGCGCTATGACAGGGGCCAGCAATCAGCCCCAGCATTTT
>TRBJ1-6|.|.|TRBV25-1
CATRTVSGNSPLHF
TGTGCCACACGGACCGTCTCGGGGAATTCACCCCTCCACTTT
>TRBJ2-3|few|TRBD1|TRBV5-1
CASTPTGGTDTQYF
TGCGCCAGCACCCCCACAGGGGGCACAGATACGCAGTATTTT
>TRBJ2-5|few|.|TRBV7-9
CASSYPPGRAETQYF
TGTGCCAGCAGTTACCCTCCGGGACGGGCCGAGACCCAGTACTTC
>TRBJ2-3|.|.|TRBV7-6
CASSPGPPAGRFSDTQYF
TGTGCCAGCAGCCCGGGACCCCCTGCGGGCAGGTTCTCAGATACGCAGTATTTT
>TRBJ1-1|few|.|TRBV20-1
CSATSGTSNTEAFF
TGCAGTGCTACATCCGGGACATCGAACACTGAAGCTTTCTTT
>TRBJ1-5|many|.|TRBV5-4
CASSLGNQPQHF
TGTGCCAGCAGCTTGGGGAATCAGCCCCAGCATTTT
>TRBJ2-7|.|TRBD1|TRBV25-1
CASSEVGTGAEQYF
TGTGCCAGCAGTGAAGTCGGGACAGGGGCCGAGCAGTACTTC
>TRBJ1-2|.|.|TRBV5-5
CASSLGSGSIYGYTF
TGTGCCAGCAGCTTGGGGTCAGGGTCTATCTATGGCTACACCTTC
>TRBJ1-2|many|.|TRBV6-6
CASSYPDRLGGYTF
TGTGCCAGCAGTTACCCCGACAGGCTAGGAGGCTACACCTTC
>TRBJ1-5|.|.|TRBV18
CASSRTVTNQPQHF
TGTGCCAGCTCGCGGACTGTTACTAATCAGCCCCAGCATTTT
>TRBJ2-7|few|TRBD2|TRBV10-3
CAIKGLAGEGEQYF
TGTGCCATCAAAGGACTAGCGGGAGAAGGTGAGCAGTACTTC
>TRBJ2-1|.|.|TRBV11-2
CASSFRRTQFF
TGTGCCAGCAGCTTCCGCCGTACGCAGTTCTTC
>TRBJ2-1|.|.|TRBV7-9
CASSLDRLLYNEQFF
TGTGCCAGCAGCTTAGACAGGTTACTATACAATGAGCAGTTCTTC
>TRBJ2-7|few|TRBD1|TRBV28
CASSPTDRGISYEQYF
TGTGCCAGCAGTCCGACGGACAGGGGAATCTCCTACGAGCAGTACTTC
>TRBJ2-7|few|TRBD2|TRBV6-5
CASSYWTSGIYEQYF
TGTGCCAGCAGTTACTGGACTAGCGGCATTTACGAGCAGTACTTC
>TRBJ1-1|many|.|TRBV10-3
CAISENTEAFF
TGTGCCATCAGTGAAAACACTGAAGCTTTCTTT
>TRBJ2-6|few|.|TRBV10-3
CAIRTGSGANVLTF
TGTGCCATCAGAACCGGGTCTGGGGCCAACGTCCTGACTTTC